This TCR beta chain derives from a study of T cell responses to AZD1222 COVID-19 vaccine. Study observations and caveats: CD4 TCRs associated with vaccination spanned spike, dominating at 160-218 and 743-854. At baseline, seropositivity was found in only 6 or 7 AZD1222 recipients. Clonal diversity was possibly underestimated, and white British individuals and females predominated among donors. Samples come after the peak T cell response, not at day 14.

Method: immunoSEQ multiplex PCR; TCRdb's copy keeps in-frame clones and lacks some. The sample records fewer than 85,000 clones, 80% to 90% being singletons. As for this clone: Its matching antigen is unknown.

Trimming took off 1 base at V and 4 bases at J, with 10 bases between the two ends. Germline CDR1 and CDR2: SEHNR and FQNEAQ (reference sequence). The CDR3 sequence is 14 residues long. The receptor was isolated from an adult who received the AZD1222 COVID-19 vaccine. J is TRBJ1-1 and V is TRBV7-9, with D perhaps matching TRBD1 (5 bases). The sample was peripheral blood, taken 28 days after the second AZD1222 dose. This CDR3 reads CASSLEGMATEAFF. CDR3 in DNA: TGTGCCAGCAGCTTAGAGGGGATGGCCACTGAAGCTTTCTTT.